This record looks at one TCR beta chain sequence and its context. TCRdb reanalysed the RACE reads using MiXCR and keeps one entry per CDR3 protein. The repertoire holds more than 95,000 distinct CDR3 sequences, with about 34% as singletons. The sample's time point: patch test 3, about 24 weeks after DPC sensitization. This sample's treatment: therapeutic diphenylcyclopropenone sensitization with weekly scalp DPC. This sample stems from a study of human T cells and chemical hapten exposure. Across the study: Small differences in pooled library volume mainly drove the variation in TCR yields per sample.

Per germline, CDR1 PRHDT and CDR2 FYEKMQ (reference sequence). The CDR3 consists of 16 residues. Trimming cost V 6 bases and J 5 bases; bases outside gene matches: 10. The clonotype originates from a man aged 35 to 55 with alopecia areata. Some clones in this sample may be carry-over from other donors' samples. Sample: whole blood, taken in connection with sensitization to the hapten diphenylcyclopropenone (DPC). The chain joins TRBV13 to TRBJ2-7, with 13 bases aligning to TRBD2. Here the CDR3 reads CASRLHPGLAGNEQYF. CDR3 nucleotides: TGTGCCAGCAGACTCCACCCGGGACTAGCGGGAAACGAGCAGTACTTC.